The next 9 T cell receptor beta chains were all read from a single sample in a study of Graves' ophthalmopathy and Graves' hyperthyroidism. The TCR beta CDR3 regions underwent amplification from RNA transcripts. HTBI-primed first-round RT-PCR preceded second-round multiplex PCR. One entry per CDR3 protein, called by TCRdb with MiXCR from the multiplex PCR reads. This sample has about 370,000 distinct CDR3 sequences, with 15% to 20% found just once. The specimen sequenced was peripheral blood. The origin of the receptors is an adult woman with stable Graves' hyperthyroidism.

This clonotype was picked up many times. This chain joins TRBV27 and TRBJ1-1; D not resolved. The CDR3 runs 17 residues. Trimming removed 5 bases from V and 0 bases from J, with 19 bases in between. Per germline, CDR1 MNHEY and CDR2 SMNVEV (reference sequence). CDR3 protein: CASSPTVSPTLNTEAFF. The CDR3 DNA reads TGTGCCAGCAGTCCCACTGTTAGTCCCACTCTGAACACTGAAGCTTTCTTT.

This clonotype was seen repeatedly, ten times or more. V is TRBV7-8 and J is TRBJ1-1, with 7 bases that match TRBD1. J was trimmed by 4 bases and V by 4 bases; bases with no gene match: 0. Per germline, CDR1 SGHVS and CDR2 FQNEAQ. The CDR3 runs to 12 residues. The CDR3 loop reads CASSSGGTEAFF. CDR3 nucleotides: TGTGCCAGCAGCTCAGGGGGCACTGAAGCTTTCTTT.

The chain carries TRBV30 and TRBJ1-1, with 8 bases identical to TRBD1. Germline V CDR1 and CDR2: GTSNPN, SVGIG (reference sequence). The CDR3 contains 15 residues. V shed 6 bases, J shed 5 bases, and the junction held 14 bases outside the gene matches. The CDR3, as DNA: TGTGCCTGCCCATTCCCGGGACAGGTGGGGACTGAAGCTTTCTTT. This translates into CACPFPGQVGTEAFF.

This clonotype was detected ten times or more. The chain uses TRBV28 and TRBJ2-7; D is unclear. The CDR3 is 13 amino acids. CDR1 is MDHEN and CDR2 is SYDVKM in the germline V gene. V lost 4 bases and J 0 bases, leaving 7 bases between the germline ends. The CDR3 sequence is CASSSHASYEQYF. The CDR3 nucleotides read TGTGCCAGCAGTTCCCATGCCTCCTACGAGCAGTACTTC.

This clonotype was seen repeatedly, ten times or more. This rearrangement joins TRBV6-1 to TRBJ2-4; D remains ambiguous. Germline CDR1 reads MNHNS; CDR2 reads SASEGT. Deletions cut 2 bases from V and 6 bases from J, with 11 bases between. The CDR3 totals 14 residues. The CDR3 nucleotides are TGTGCCAGCAGTGAAACGATCTACCTAAACATTCAGTACTTC. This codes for CASSETIYLNIQYF.

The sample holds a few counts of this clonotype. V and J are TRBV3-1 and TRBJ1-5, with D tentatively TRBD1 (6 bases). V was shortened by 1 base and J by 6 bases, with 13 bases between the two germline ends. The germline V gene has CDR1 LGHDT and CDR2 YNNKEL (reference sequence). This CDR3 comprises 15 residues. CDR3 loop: CASSQGYMGAQPQHF. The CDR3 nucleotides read TGTGCCAGCAGCCAAGGCTACATGGGGGCTCAGCCCCAGCATTTT.

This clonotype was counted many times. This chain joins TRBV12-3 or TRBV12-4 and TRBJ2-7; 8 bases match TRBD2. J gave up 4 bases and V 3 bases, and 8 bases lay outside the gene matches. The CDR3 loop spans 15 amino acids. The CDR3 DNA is TGTGCCAGCAGTTTGGGCAGCGGGAGATCTTACGAGCAGTACTTC. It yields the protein CASSLGSGRSYEQYF.

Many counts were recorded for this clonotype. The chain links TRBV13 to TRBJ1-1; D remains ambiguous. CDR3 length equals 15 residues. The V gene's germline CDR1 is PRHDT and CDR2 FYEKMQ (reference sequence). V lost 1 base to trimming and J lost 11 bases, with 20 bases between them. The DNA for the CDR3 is TGTGCCAGCAGCTTAGCGTCGGTGGGGTTAGCGGTGGCTTTCTTT. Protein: CASSLASVGLAVAFF.

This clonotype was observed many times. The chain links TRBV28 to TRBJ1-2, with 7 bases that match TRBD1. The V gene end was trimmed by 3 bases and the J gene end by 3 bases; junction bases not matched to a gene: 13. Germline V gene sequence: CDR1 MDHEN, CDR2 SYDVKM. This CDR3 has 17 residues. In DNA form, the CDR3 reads TGTGCCAGCAGTTTCCCGTTTTGGGCAGGGGGTTACTATGGCTACACCTTC. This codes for CASSFPFWAGGYYGYTF.